This T cell receptor beta chain is drawn from a study of cytomegalovirus exposure and HLA in healthy donors. Study findings and constraints: It was reported that the classifier diagnosed cytomegalovirus status with high specificity and sensitivity in both the original and validation cohorts. Some V segments could not be told apart, so they were left out, TRBV6-2 and TRBV6-3 among them.

The CDR3 is 15 amino acids. Germline lookup yields CDR1 SGHDT and CDR2 YYEEEE. Germline trimming cut 3 bases from V and 5 bases from J; bases unmatched to any gene: 9. The primer mix had 60 Vbeta and 13 Jbeta primers. Data came from immunoSEQ multiplex PCR; TCRdb stores just in-frame clones and leaves some out. The table lists some 150,000 clones, 70% to 80% of them singletons. Concerning this clone itself: Its antigen is undetermined.

J is TRBJ2-3 and V is TRBV5-6; 7 bases agree with TRBD2. The receptor was isolated from a woman between 45 and 65 years old in good health and CMV-seronegative. Sequencing used PBMCs. In nucleotides, the CDR3 is TGTGCCAGCAGCTCTGGATGGGGGGAGGGAGATACGCAGTATTTT. As protein: CASSSGWGEGDTQYF. The full variable domain, in which reference TRBV5-6 and TRBJ2-3 provide the parts outside the CDR3, is DAGVTQSPTHLIKTRGQQVTLRCSPKSGHDTVSWYQQALGQGPQFIFQYYEEEERQRGNFPDRFSGHQFPNYSSELNVNALLLGDSALYLCASSSGWGEGDTQYFGPGTRLTVL.